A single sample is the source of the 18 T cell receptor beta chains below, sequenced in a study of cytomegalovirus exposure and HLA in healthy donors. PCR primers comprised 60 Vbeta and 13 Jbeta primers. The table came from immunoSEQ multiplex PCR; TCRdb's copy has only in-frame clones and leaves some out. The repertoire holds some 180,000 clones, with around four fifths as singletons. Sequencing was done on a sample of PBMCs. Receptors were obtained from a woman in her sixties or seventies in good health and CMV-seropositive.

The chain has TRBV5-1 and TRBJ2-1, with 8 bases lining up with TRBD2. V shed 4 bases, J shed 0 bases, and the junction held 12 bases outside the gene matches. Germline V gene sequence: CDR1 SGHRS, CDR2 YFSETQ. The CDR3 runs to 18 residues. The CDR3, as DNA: TGCGCCAGCAGCCCAACCCGACTGAGCGGGAGCTCCTACAATGAGCAGTTCTTC. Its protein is CASSPTRLSGSSYNEQFF. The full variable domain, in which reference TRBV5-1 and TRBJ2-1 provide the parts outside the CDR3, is KAGVTQTPRYLIKTRGQQVTLSCSPISGHRSVSWYQQTPGQGLQFLFEYFSETQRNKGNFPGRFSGRQFSNSRSEMNVSTLELGDSALYLCASSPTRLSGSSYNEQFFGPGTRLTVL.

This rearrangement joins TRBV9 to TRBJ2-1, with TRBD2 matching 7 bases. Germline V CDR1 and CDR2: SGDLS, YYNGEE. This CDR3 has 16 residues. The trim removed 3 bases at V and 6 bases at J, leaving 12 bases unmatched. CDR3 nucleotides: TGTGCCAGCAGCGAAGGGGACTACCTCCGGGGCAATGAGCAGTTCTTC. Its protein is CASSEGDYLRGNEQFF.

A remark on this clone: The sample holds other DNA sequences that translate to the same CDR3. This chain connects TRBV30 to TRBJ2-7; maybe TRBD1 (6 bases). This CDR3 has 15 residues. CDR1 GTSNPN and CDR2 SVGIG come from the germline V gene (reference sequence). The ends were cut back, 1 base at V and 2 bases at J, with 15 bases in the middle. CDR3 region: CAWSAQQGQAYEQYF. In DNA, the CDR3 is TGTGCCTGGAGTGCCCAGCAGGGGCAGGCCTACGAGCAGTACTTC.

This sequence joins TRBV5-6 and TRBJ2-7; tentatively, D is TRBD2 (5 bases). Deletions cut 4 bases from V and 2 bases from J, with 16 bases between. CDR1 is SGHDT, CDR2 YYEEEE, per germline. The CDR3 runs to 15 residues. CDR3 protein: CASSVGLALPYEQYF. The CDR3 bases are TGTGCCAGCAGCGTTGGGCTAGCACTTCCCTACGAGCAGTACTTC.

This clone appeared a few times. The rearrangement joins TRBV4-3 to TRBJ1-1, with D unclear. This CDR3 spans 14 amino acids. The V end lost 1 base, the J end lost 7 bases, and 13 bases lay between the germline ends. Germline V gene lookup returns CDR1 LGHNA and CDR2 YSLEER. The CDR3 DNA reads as TGCGCCAGCAGCCAAGCTGGTGGACTCCGTGAAGCTTTCTTT. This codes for CASSQAGGLREAFF.

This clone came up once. The CDR3 DNA reads as TGTGCCAGCAGTCAAGCGGGAGTGTACAATGAGCAGTTCTTC. Protein product: CASSQAGVYNEQFF. The chain couples TRBV6-6 to TRBJ2-1; 8 bases map to TRBD2. V dropped 5 bases and J dropped 4; count of bases not matched to a gene: 4. From germline, CDR1 is MNHNY and CDR2 SVGAGI (reference sequence). The CDR3 runs 14 residues.

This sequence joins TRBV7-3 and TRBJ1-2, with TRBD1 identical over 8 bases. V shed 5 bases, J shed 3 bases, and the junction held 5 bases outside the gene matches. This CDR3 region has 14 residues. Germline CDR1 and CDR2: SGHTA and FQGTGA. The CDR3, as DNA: TGTGCCAGCAGCCCACAGGGACAGGACTATGGCTACACCTTC. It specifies CASSPQGQDYGYTF.

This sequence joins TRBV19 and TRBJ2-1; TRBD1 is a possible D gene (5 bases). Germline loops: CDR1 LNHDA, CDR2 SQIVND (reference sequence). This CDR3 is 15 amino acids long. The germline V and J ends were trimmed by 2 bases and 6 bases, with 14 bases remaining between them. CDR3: CASSIPQARGNEQFF. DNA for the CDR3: TGTGCCAGTAGTATACCACAGGCTCGTGGCAATGAGCAGTTCTTC.

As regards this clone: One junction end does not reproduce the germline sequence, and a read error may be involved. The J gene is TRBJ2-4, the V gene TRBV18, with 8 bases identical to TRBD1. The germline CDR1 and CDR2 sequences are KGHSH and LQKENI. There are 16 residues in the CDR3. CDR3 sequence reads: CASLSTGTGNLNSQYF. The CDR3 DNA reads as TGTGCCAGCCTCAGTACCGGGACAGGAAATTTAAACAGTCAGTACTTC.

The CDR3 DNA sequence: TGTGCCAGCAGCCAGCGGGGGGGCGCGGGTGAAAAACTGTTTTTT. It codes for CASSQRGGAGEKLFF. The rearrangement uses TRBV7-2 and TRBJ1-4, with D tentatively TRBD1 (6 bases). V was cut by 5 bases and J by 7 bases, with 17 bases left in between. Germline-derived CDR1 and CDR2 are SGHTA and FQGNSA. The CDR3 has 15 amino acids.

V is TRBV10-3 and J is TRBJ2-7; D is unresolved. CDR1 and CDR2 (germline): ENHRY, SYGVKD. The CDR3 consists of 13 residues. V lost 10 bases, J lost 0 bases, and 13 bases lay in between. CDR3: CATTASNSYEQYF. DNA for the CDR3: TGTGCCACCACGGCTAGTAACTCCTACGAGCAGTACTTC.

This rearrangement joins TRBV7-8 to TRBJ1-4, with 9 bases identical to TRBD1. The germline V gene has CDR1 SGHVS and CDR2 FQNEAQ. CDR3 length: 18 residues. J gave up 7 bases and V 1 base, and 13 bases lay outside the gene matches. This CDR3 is CASSLGGVAGQGGEKLFF. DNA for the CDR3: TGTGCCAGCAGCTTAGGCGGGGTGGCGGGACAGGGAGGTGAAAAACTGTTTTTT.

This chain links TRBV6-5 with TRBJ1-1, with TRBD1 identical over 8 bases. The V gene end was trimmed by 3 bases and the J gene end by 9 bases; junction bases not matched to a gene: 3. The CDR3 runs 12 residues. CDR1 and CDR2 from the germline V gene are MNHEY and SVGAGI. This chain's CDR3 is CASSYGQGKAFF. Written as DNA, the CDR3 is TGTGCCAGCAGTTATGGACAGGGTAAAGCTTTCTTT.

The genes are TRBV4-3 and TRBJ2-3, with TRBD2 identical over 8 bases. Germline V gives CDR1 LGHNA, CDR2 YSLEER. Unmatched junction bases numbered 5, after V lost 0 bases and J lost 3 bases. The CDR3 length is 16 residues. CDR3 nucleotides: TGCGCCAGCAGCCAAGATCCGGGGGGGAGAACAGATACGCAGTATTTT. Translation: CASSQDPGGRTDTQYF.

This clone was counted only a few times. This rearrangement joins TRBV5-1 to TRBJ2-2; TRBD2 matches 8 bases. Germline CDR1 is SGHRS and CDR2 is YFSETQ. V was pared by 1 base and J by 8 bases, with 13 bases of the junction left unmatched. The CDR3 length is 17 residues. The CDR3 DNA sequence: TGCGCCAGCAGCTTGACTAGCGGAGGCCAAGGGAGTGGGGAGCTGTTTTTT. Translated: CASSLTSGGQGSGELFF.

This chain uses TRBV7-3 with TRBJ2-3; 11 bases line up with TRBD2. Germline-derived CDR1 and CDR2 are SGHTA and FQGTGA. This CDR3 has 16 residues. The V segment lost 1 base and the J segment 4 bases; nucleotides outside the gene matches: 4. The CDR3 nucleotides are TGTGCCAGCAGCTTAATAGCGGGAGGGACCCCAGATACGCAGTATTTT. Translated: CASSLIAGGTPDTQYF.

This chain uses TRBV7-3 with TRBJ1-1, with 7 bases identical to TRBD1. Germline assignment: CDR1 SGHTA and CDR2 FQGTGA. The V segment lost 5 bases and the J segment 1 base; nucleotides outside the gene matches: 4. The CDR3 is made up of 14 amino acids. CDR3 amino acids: CASSQGTANTEAFF. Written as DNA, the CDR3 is TGTGCCAGCAGCCAAGGGACAGCGAACACTGAAGCTTTCTTT.

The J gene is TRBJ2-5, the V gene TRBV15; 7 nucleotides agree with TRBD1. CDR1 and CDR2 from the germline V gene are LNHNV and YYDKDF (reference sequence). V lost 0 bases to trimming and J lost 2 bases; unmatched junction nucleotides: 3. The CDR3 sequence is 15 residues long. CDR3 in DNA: TGTGCCACCAGCAGAGAAGGGACAGTACAAGAGACCCAGTACTTC. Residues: CATSREGTVQETQYF.